Listed below are T cell receptor beta chains from one sample, sequenced in a study of blood T cell repertoires in COVID-19. Method: immunoSEQ multiplex PCR; TCRdb's copy keeps in-frame clones and lacks some. The sample includes over 250,000 clones, 85% to 90% seen only once; the top ten take approximately 6.5%. Sample: peripheral blood. The receptor source for this set is a woman aged 45-59 years with COVID-19, enrolled during active disease. Both conserved end residues are part of each CDR3. The order of the fields is D gene, J gene, V gene, clone size, CDR3 protein, CDR3 DNA. The D gene is left open where the match is weak. Some rows mark clone size as missing; the rest say once, few, many or name a class of expanded clone.

>TRBD1|TRBJ1-2|TRBV25-1|.
CASVSNRDRDGYTF
TGTGCCAGCGTCTCGAACCGGGACAGGGATGGCTACACCTTC
>.|TRBJ2-4|TRBV19|.
CASSTRVGWEAKNIQYF
TGTGCCAGTAGTACCCGGGTAGGCTGGGAGGCCAAAAACATTCAGTACTTC
>.|TRBJ2-2|TRBV11-3|once
CASSHDRTVNTGELFF
TGTGCCAGCAGCCACGACAGGACGGTGAACACCGGGGAGCTGTTTTTT
>.|TRBJ1-4|TRBV14|.
CASSQGPRELFF
TGTGCCAGCAGCCAGGGTCCGCGGGAACTGTTTTTT
>TRBD1|TRBJ2-7|TRBV11-3|many
CASRDSSYEQYF
TGTGCCAGTCGGGACAGCTCCTACGAGCAGTACTTC
>.|TRBJ1-1|TRBV18|.
CASSQSQRRGTNTEAFF
TGTGCCAGCTCACAGTCTCAGAGAAGGGGAACTAACACTGAAGCTTTCTTT
>TRBD2|TRBJ2-1|TRBV7-2|.
CASSSQVAGGPYNEQFF
TGTGCCAGCAGCTCTCAAGTAGCGGGAGGGCCCTACAATGAGCAGTTCTTC
>.|TRBJ2-1|TRBV19|.
CASSSTIRAVVYNEQFF
TGTGCCAGTAGCAGCACCATCAGGGCGGTCGTTTACAATGAGCAGTTCTTC
>.|TRBJ1-3|TRBV21-1|.
CASSKPPRQSSSGNTIYF
TGTGCCAGCAGCAAACCCCCCCGACAGTCTAGCTCTGGAAACACCATATATTTT
>.|TRBJ1-2|TRBV30|.
CAWSVSTLDYGYTF
TGTGCCTGGAGTGTGTCGACATTAGACTATGGCTACACCTTC
>TRBD1|TRBJ1-5|TRBV19|.
CATGQPYQPQHF
TGTGCCACGGGACAGCCGTATCAGCCCCAGCATTTT
>.|TRBJ2-2|TRBV7-2|.
CASSLSVTNTGELFF
TGTGCCAGCAGCTTATCAGTTACGAACACCGGGGAGCTGTTTTTT
>TRBD2|TRBJ2-1|TRBV24-1|.
CATSDWGTSGSDEQFF
TGTGCCACCAGTGATTGGGGGACTAGCGGGAGTGATGAGCAGTTCTTC
>.|TRBJ2-7|TRBV29-1|.
CSVEDRPGAYEQYF
TGCAGCGTTGAAGACCGACCGGGGGCCTACGAGCAGTACTTC
>.|TRBJ2-5|TRBV4-1|.
CASSQDFAGETQYF
TGCGCCAGCAGCCAAGATTTTGCGGGAGAGACCCAGTACTTC
>TRBD2|TRBJ2-7|TRBV5-5|.
CASSLAVTSGRAQSSYEQYF
TGTGCCAGCAGCTTGGCTGTTACTAGCGGGAGGGCTCAGAGCTCCTACGAGCAGTACTTC
>TRBD1|TRBJ2-5|TRBV24-1|.
CATSEGGTGQETQYF
TGTGCCACCAGTGAAGGGGGGACAGGGCAAGAGACCCAGTACTTC
>.|TRBJ2-7|TRBV7-7|.
CASSPRVSSYEQYF
TGTGCTAGCAGCCCTCGGGTTAGCTCCTACGAGCAGTACTTC
>.|TRBJ2-7|TRBV19|.
CASSSDRPSYEQYF
TGTGCCAGTAGCTCGGACAGACCCTCCTACGAGCAGTACTTC
>TRBD1|TRBJ2-3|TRBV7-3|.
CASSLRSLSRDRGSTDTQYF
TGTGCCAGCAGCTTACGGTCCTTAAGCCGGGACAGGGGATCCACAGATACGCAGTATTTT
>.|TRBJ1-2|TRBV19|.
CASGEGGRAVGYTF
TGTGCCAGTGGGGAGGGGGGCAGGGCGGTTGGCTACACCTTC
>.|TRBJ2-3|TRBV2|.
CASSEAQSLTDTQYF
TGTGCCAGCAGTGAAGCGCAGTCTCTCACAGATACGCAGTATTTT
>TRBD2|TRBJ2-1|TRBV10-1|.
CASTNSGSGGEQFF
TGCGCCAGCACCAATAGCGGGAGTGGTGGTGAGCAGTTCTTC
>TRBD1|TRBJ2-7|TRBV5-4|.
CASSYRDSPYEQYF
TGTGCCAGCAGCTACCGGGACAGCCCCTACGAGCAGTACTTC
>.|TRBJ1-2|TRBV7-2|.
CASSLEQGYGYTF
TGTGCCAGCAGCTTAGAACAGGGATATGGCTACACCTTC
>TRBD1|TRBJ2-5|TRBV4-1|.
CASSQDAGTGAGETQYF
TGCGCCAGCAGCCAAGATGCCGGGACAGGAGCCGGAGAGACCCAGTACTTC
>TRBD1|TRBJ1-4|TRBV6-1|.
CASSEGDSRNEKLFF
TGTGCCAGCAGTGAAGGGGACAGCCGTAATGAAAAACTGTTTTTT
>.|TRBJ2-6|TRBV6-5|.
CASSYGLRSGANVLTF
TGTGCCAGCAGTTACGGACTCCGCTCTGGGGCCAACGTCCTGACTTTC
>TRBD1|TRBJ1-1|TRBV30|.
CAWSPQGRQGKYNTEAFF
TGTGCCTGGAGTCCACAAGGCCGACAGGGGAAGTATAACACTGAAGCTTTCTTT
>TRBD1|TRBJ2-4|TRBV30|.
CATQGAKNIQYF
TGTGCCACACAGGGGGCCAAAAACATTCAGTACTTC
>TRBD1|TRBJ1-2|TRBV7-2|.
CASSPQAPGQGVNYGYTF
TGTGCCAGCAGCCCACAAGCGCCGGGACAGGGCGTTAACTATGGCTACACCTTC
>TRBD1|TRBJ1-2|TRBV7-9|.
CASSLEDREIYTF
TGTGCCAGCAGCTTAGAAGACAGGGAGATCTACACCTTC
>TRBD2|TRBJ2-1|TRBV19|.
CASSLAGYNEQFF
TGTGCCAGTTCACTAGCGGGATACAATGAGCAGTTCTTC
>.|TRBJ1-2|TRBV7-2|.
CASSLAAGNYGYTF
TGTGCCAGCAGCTTAGCAGCGGGGAACTATGGCTACACCTTC
>.|TRBJ1-3|TRBV6-5|.
CASSDRSSGNTIYF
TGTGCCAGCAGCGACAGGAGCTCTGGAAACACCATATATTTT
>TRBD1|TRBJ1-5|TRBV30|once
CAWSVVDRVVQPQHF
TGTGCCTGGAGTGTGGTGGACAGGGTCGTTCAGCCCCAGCATTTT
>.|TRBJ2-2|TRBV10-3|.
CAISDFAEPTGELFF
TGTGCCATCAGTGATTTCGCGGAGCCTACCGGGGAGCTGTTTTTT
>TRBD1|TRBJ2-3|TRBV6-5|.
CASSYSGQGIPDTQYF
TGTGCCAGCAGTTATTCCGGACAGGGGATCCCAGATACGCAGTATTTT
>.|TRBJ1-6|TRBV30|few
CARKTGYNSPLHF
TGTGCCCGAAAAACAGGGTATAATTCACCCCTCCACTTT
>TRBD1|TRBJ1-1|TRBV25-1|.
CASSRQGNTEAFF
TGTGCCAGCAGTAGACAGGGTAACACTGAAGCTTTCTTT
>.|TRBJ1-2|TRBV29-1|few
CSVLGRGYYGYTF
TGCAGCGTTTTAGGCAGAGGTTACTATGGCTACACCTTC
>TRBD2|TRBJ2-7|TRBV5-1|.
CASSQTREGHHEQYF
TGCGCCAGCAGCCAGACACGGGAGGGGCACCACGAGCAGTACTTC
>TRBD1|TRBJ1-5|TRBV19|.
CASSTTGSRFSNQPQHF
TGTGCCAGTAGTACGACAGGGAGTAGATTTAGCAATCAGCCCCAGCATTTT
>.|TRBJ2-1|TRBV5-5|.
CASSWAGSSYNEQFF
TGTGCCAGCAGCTGGGCGGGAAGCTCCTACAATGAGCAGTTCTTC
>TRBD2|TRBJ2-1|TRBV20-1|.
CSASSLAGIDEQFF
TGCAGTGCTAGTAGCCTAGCGGGAATCGATGAGCAGTTCTTC
>TRBD1|TRBJ2-7|TRBV2|.
CASIYGTGSYEQYF
TGTGCCAGCATATACGGGACAGGGAGCTACGAGCAGTACTTC
>TRBD1|TRBJ1-5|TRBV6-5|.
CASNRDRDQPQHF
TGTGCCAGCAACCGGGACAGGGATCAGCCCCAGCATTTT
>TRBD1|TRBJ1-3|TRBV7-9|.
CASSRQGSGNTIYF
TGTGCCAGCAGCCGACAGGGTTCTGGAAACACCATATATTTT
>.|TRBJ1-4|TRBV5-8|few
CASPGAATNEKLFF
TGTGCCAGCCCAGGGGCCGCAACTAATGAAAAACTGTTTTTT
>.|TRBJ1-1|TRBV5-8|once
CASSLNRQLNTEAFF
TGTGCCAGCAGCTTGAATCGACAGCTGAACACTGAAGCTTTCTTT